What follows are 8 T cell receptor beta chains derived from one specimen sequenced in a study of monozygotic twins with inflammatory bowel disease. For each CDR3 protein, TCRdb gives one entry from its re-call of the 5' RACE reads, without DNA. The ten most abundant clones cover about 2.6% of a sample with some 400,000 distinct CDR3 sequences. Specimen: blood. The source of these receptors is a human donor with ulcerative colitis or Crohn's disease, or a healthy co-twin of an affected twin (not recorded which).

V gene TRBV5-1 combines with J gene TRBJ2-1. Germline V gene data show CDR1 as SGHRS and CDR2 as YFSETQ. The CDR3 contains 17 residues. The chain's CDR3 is CASSARTAGDLYNEQFF.

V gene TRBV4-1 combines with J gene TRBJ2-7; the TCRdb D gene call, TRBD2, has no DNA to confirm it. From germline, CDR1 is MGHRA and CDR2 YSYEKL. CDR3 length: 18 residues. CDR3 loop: CASSQDSLRLAGIHEQYF.

The CDR3 region is CASSLADPDTQYF. The chain joins TRBV27 to TRBJ2-3. The CDR3 totals 13 residues. The germline gives CDR1 MNHEY, CDR2 SMNVEV (reference sequence).

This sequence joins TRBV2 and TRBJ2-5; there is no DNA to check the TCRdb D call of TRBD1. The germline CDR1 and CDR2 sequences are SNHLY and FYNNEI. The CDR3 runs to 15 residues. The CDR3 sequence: CASTKDRGIYETQYF.

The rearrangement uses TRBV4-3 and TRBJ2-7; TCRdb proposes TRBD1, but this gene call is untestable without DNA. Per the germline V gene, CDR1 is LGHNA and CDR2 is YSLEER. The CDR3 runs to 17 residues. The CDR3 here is CASSQYLGGSKGDEQYF.

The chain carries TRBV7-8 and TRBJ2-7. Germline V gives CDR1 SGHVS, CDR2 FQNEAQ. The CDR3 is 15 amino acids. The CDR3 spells CASSHTSGLSYEQYF.

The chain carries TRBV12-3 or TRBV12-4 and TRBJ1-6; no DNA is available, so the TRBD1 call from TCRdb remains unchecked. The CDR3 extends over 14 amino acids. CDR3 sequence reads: CASSLGTASSPLHF.

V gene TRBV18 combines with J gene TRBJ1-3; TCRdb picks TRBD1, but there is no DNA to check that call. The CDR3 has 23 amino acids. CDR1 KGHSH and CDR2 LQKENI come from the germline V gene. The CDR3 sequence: CASSPLFVGRGQAGIDSGNTIYF.